These 6 T cell receptor beta chains originate from one sample sequenced in a study of shared clonotypes between healthy human individuals. Some clones are missing from TCRdb's copy, which holds only in-frame ones; the method was immunoSEQ multiplex PCR. This table has over 850,000 clones, around three quarters appearing once. What was sequenced was memory CD4+ T cells from PBMCs. Stated subset: CD45RA-negative fraction. The receptor set was obtained from a man between 18 and 35 years old in good health. Some clones in this sample may be carry-over from other donors' samples.

This clone was detected many times. The chain combines TRBV10-3 with TRBJ1-1; weak D call: TRBD1 (5 bases). The germline V gene encodes CDR1 ENHRY and CDR2 SYGVKD. V lost 7 bases and J lost 0, with 12 bases in between. CDR3 length: 14 amino acids. The CDR3 bases are TGTGCCATCACAGGGACGAGCATGAACACTGAAGCTTTCTTT. Protein product: CAITGTSMNTEAFF.

The chain carries TRBV28 and TRBJ1-2, with 7 bases lining up with TRBD1. Germline lookup yields CDR1 MDHEN and CDR2 SYDVKM. J lost 2 bases, V lost 6 bases, and 12 bases had no gene match. This CDR3 has 16 amino acids. The CDR3 region is CASREPGQEGNYGYTF. DNA for the CDR3: TGTGCCAGCAGGGAGCCCGGACAGGAGGGCAACTATGGCTACACCTTC.

Worth noting for this clone: A much larger clone lies a single base off, so this may be a read error. The V and J genes are TRBV4-1 and TRBJ2-7; D is undetermined. Between the trimmed V and J ends, which lost 0 bases and 3 bases, there was a span of 6 bases. This CDR3 has 13 amino acids. Germline CDR1 and CDR2: MGHRA and YSYEKL. The CDR3 spells CASSQEAIYEQYF. In DNA, the CDR3 is TGCGCCAGCAGCCAAGAGGCGATCTACGAGCAGTACTTC.

The V call is TRBV29-1, the J call TRBJ1-1, with D possibly matching TRBD1 (5 bases). Germline V gives CDR1 SQVTM, CDR2 ANQGSEA. The V end lost 5 bases, the J end lost 3 bases, and 16 bases lay between the germline ends. This CDR3 is built from 14 residues. The CDR3: CSVQGGFVDTEAFF. CDR3 DNA sequence: TGCAGCGTTCAGGGAGGATTTGTTGACACTGAAGCTTTCTTT.

This clone turned up a few times. The rearrangement links TRBV7-3 to TRBJ2-5, with D perhaps TRBD2 (7 bases). Germline V gives CDR1 SGHTA, CDR2 FQGTGA. V dropped 0 bases and J dropped 4 bases, with 12 bases sitting between them. This CDR3 spans 15 amino acids. The DNA for the CDR3 is TGTGCCAGCAGCTTAACCCCGGGGGGCGGAGAGACCCAGTACTTC. Protein: CASSLTPGGGETQYF.

The sample holds a few counts of this clone. J is TRBJ1-1 and V is TRBV6-5, with D possibly matching TRBD1 (6 bases). Per germline, CDR1 MNHEY and CDR2 SVGAGI. V was clipped by 7 bases and J by 5 bases, with 20 bases between them. The CDR3 loop spans 15 amino acids. The CDR3 here is CASNLRGGAWTEAFF. In DNA form, the CDR3 reads TGTGCCAGCAATCTACGGGGGGGGGCTTGGACTGAAGCTTTCTTT.